Described below is a single T cell receptor (beta chain) sequence and its context. Its antigen is not identified. The CDR3 is made up of 14 amino acids. Trimming removed 5 bases at V and 5 bases at J, with 16 bases between. Germline V lookup: CDR1 SGHAT, CDR2 FQNNGV. The sample comes from a study of T-cell reconstitution after alpha-beta-depleted transplantation in children. The study, taken as a whole, reports: From surviving recipient T cells and thymic progenitors came the high day-60 TCRbeta diversity observed in some patients. Several hundred graft clones that had expanded were reportedly the source of alpha-beta T cells about two months after transplant. The authors attributed T-cell counts and diversity one year after transplant mostly to newly produced T cells.

For TCRbeta, the library was prepared with unique molecular identifiers. Using its own MiXCR run on the PCR reads, TCRdb lists one record per CDR3 protein. The sample yields approximately 800,000 distinct CDR3 sequences, approximately 15% seen once. This chain links TRBV11-2 with TRBJ2-7; D perhaps matches TRBD1 (6 bases). The TCR sequence derives from a male patient aged 10 to 17 who had a stem cell transplant for acute lymphoblastic leukemia, so the T cells may come from the graft donor. The sample was PBMCs, mostly from graft donor cells, taken 360 days after TCRalphabeta/CD19-depleted stem cell transplant. This CDR3 is CASSPRGPGDEQYF. The CDR3 DNA reads TGTGCCAGCAGCCCCCGGGGCCCAGGGGACGAGCAGTACTTC.